The clone carrying this TCR beta chain was counted a few times. Its antigen remains unidentified. Only healthy Caucasians were included as donors. Each CDR3 protein is one row after TCRdb ran MiXCR on the 5' RACE reads. Of some 900,000 distinct CDR3 sequences in the sample, around 12% are singletons; the top ten hold 1.5% to 2%. These data are taken from a study of identical twins. The CDR3 has 14 residues. Per the germline V gene, CDR1 is MDHEN and CDR2 is SYDVKM. J gave up 7 bases and V 7 bases, and 10 bases lay outside the gene matches. Notes on the study in general: Rather than following the same donors, the conclusions depended on cross-sectional statistical analysis.

The same data also went into a second study, on yellow fever vaccine responses in identical twins.

Sequencing used PBMCs. The chain has TRBV28 and TRBJ1-2, with TRBD1 matching 9 bases. This TCR derives from a woman under 30 in good health. The CDR3 loop is CASTQTGGESGYTF. The DNA for the CDR3 is TGTGCCAGCACCCAAACAGGGGGCGAGAGTGGCTACACCTTC.